This T cell receptor beta chain was obtained from a study of shared clonotypes between healthy human individuals. Study as a whole: The composition of the donors was a couple of women and a few men aged 18 to 49.

General study points: Relative to memory subsets, naive subsets generally showed larger estimated richness.

The assay was run at deep level. Several immunoSEQ plates held equal portions of the genomic DNA taken from each subset. Sequencing used immunoSEQ multiplex PCR; TCRdb keeps in-frame clones, though not all of them. The sample lists under 850,000 clones; approximately 77% were seen once. Germline lookup yields CDR1 SQVTM and CDR2 ANQGSEA. V gave up 5 bases and J gave up 4 bases; unmatched junction bases: 4. The CDR3 contains 12 residues. This clone was recorded at least ten times. Its antigen is currently unknown. The TCR comes from a woman aged 25 to 39 in good health. V usage is TRBV29-1 and J usage is TRBJ2-5; 7 bases agree with TRBD1. Material for sequencing was memory CD4+ T cells sorted from blood. The subset: CD45RA-negative fraction. CDR3 sequence reads: CSVTRDRETQYF. The CDR3 nucleotides are TGCAGCGTTACTAGGGACAGAGAGACCCAGTACTTC.